The clone carrying this T cell receptor (beta chain) was seen a handful of times. The antigen remains unidentified. The source of the sample is a study of naive and memory T cell subsets. After the first PCR, alpha and beta chain libraries were processed separately. Four subsets defined by CD45RA and CD27 were sorted after CD3, CD4, CD8 and live/dead staining. Two oligonucleotides, mixed equimolar, formed the beta constant-region primer covering TRBC1 and TRBC2. The ligated cDNA underwent four PCR rounds using SP2 and nested alpha and beta constant-region primers. A single record per CDR3 protein comes from TCRdb applying MiXCR to the UMI-ligation and nested PCR reads. The sample has about 99,000 distinct CDR3 sequences, about 14% seen once. The germline V and J ends were trimmed by 9 bases and 6 bases, with 11 bases remaining between them. CDR1 and CDR2 from the germline V gene are SNHLY and FYNNEI. The CDR3 covers 12 residues.

Overall study results and limits: Between naive and memory subsets, TCR abundance power law exponents differed. Clonotypes here are unpaired alpha or beta chain sequences. A few larger clonotypes appeared in naive repertoires, especially CD8, possibly memory cells re-expressing CD45RA.

Material for sequencing was naive CD8+ T cells from blood. This chain connects TRBV2 to TRBJ2-2; no firm D call. This TCR was sampled from a human donor in good health. CDR3 nucleotides: TGTGCCAGTGACGTGGGCTCCGGGGAGCTGTTTTTT. This translates into CASDVGSGELFF.